A single sample gave rise to the 21 T cell receptor beta chains below, sequenced in a study of blood T cell repertoires in COVID-19. Some clones are missing from TCRdb's copy, which holds only in-frame ones; the method was immunoSEQ multiplex PCR. The table has about 110,000 clones, around 89% seen once; the top ten hold 3.3%. The specimen was peripheral blood. The receptors here all came from a woman aged 45-65 years with acute or convalescent COVID-19.

V gene TRBV19 combines with J gene TRBJ2-6; D is possibly TRBD2 (5 bases). The CDR3 loop spans 15 amino acids. Trimming removed 6 bases from V and 1 base from J, with 10 bases in between. Germline loops: CDR1 LNHDA, CDR2 SQIVND (reference sequence). The chain's CDR3 is CASSLRESGANVLTF. In nucleotides, the CDR3 is TGTGCCAGTAGCCTACGGGAATCTGGGGCCAACGTCCTGACTTTC.

This clone was found once. CDR3 sequence: CASSLSPQSTGGNTIYF. The CDR3 DNA follows: TGTGCCAGCAGCTTAAGCCCGCAGTCAACGGGGGGAAACACCATATATTTT. The rearrangement joins TRBV7-6 to TRBJ1-3, with D unclear. V was shortened by 2 bases and J by 4 bases, with 18 bases between the two germline ends. CDR1 SGHVS and CDR2 FNYEAQ come from the germline V gene. This CDR3 contains 17 residues.

V is TRBV29-1 and J is TRBJ2-7; the match to TRBD2 covers 7 bases. Trimming removed 2 bases from V and 3 bases from J; junction bases left unmatched: 16. Per the germline V gene, CDR1 is SQVTM and CDR2 is ANQGSEA. The length of the CDR3 is 17 residues. The CDR3 nucleotides read TGCAGCGTTGAAAGGGCCGCCCCGGGGGGTATACTCTACGAGCAGTACTTC. Translated, it gives CSVERAAPGGILYEQYF.

The chain combines TRBV28 with TRBJ1-6; the match to TRBD1 covers 8 bases. Germline V gene data show CDR1 as MDHEN and CDR2 as SYDVKM. V was clipped by 8 bases and J by 5 bases; unmatched bases: 5. The CDR3 runs 14 residues. The CDR3 loop reads CASGGGQDNSPLHF. DNA of the CDR3: TGTGCCAGCGGAGGGGGACAGGATAATTCACCCCTCCACTTT.

The count of this clone is one. The chain has TRBV5-4 and TRBJ2-7, with 7 bases fitting TRBD2. J gave up 0 bases and V 0 bases, and 6 bases lay outside the gene matches. Germline lookup yields CDR1 SGHNT and CDR2 YYREEE (reference sequence). CDR3 length: 16 residues. In DNA form, the CDR3 reads TGTGCCAGCAGCTTGGAGTTAGCGGGCCCCTCCTACGAGCAGTACTTC. Its protein is CASSLELAGPSYEQYF. Full variable domain (outside the CDR3, taken from reference TRBV5-4 and TRBJ2-7): ETGVTQSPTHLIKTRGQQVTLRCSSQSGHNTVSWYQQALGQGPQFIFQYYREEENGRGNFPPRFSGLQFPNYSSELNVNALELDDSALYLCASSLELAGPSYEQYFGPGTRLTVT.

V gene TRBV25-1 combines with J gene TRBJ2-2; perhaps TRBD1 as D (8 bases). Germline V gene data show CDR1 as MGHDK and CDR2 as SYGVNS. The V end lost 6 bases, the J end lost 4 bases, and 15 bases lay between the germline ends. This CDR3 has 15 residues. The CDR3 reads CASRRTGRATGELFF. The CDR3 DNA is TGTGCCAGCAGGAGGACAGGGAGGGCCACCGGGGAGCTGTTTTTT.

This chain links TRBV4-2 with TRBJ1-1, with 12 positions matching TRBD1. Germline CDR1 is LGHNA and CDR2 is YNFKEQ. The CDR3 totals 15 residues. With 4 bases clipped from V and 1 base from J, the junction kept 1 base outside the gene matches. CDR3 loop: CASSLGQGANTEAFF. The CDR3 bases are TGTGCCAGCAGCCTGGGACAGGGGGCGAACACTGAAGCTTTCTTT.

The gene calls are TRBV19 and TRBJ2-1; 10 bases map to TRBD1. Germline CDR1 is LNHDA and CDR2 is SQIVND (reference sequence). Losses at the gene ends were 4 bases for V and 4 bases for J; bases not matched to a gene: 7. This CDR3 region has 16 residues. This CDR3 is CASSNWTGGLYNEQFF. The CDR3 region has the DNA TGTGCCAGTAGTAACTGGACAGGGGGATTATACAATGAGCAGTTCTTC.

The J gene is TRBJ1-5, the V gene TRBV5-1; D may be TRBD1 (6 bases). Germline values: CDR1 SGHRS, CDR2 YFSETQ. The CDR3 length is 16 residues. V was trimmed by 0 bases and J by 5 bases, leaving 15 bases between them. The CDR3 DNA sequence: TGCGCCAGCAGCTTGGCCCCCGGGACACCGGATCAGCCCCAGCATTTT. It is translated as CASSLAPGTPDQPQHF.

This sequence joins TRBV24-1 and TRBJ2-7, with D possibly TRBD1 on 6 matching bases. This CDR3 region has 14 residues. The V and J ends lost 5 bases and 7 bases respectively, with 17 bases between them. Germline V gene lookup returns CDR1 KGHDR and CDR2 SFDVKD. In nucleotides, the CDR3 is TGTGCCACCAGTGGGCAGGGGATGCCGGGGGAGCAGTACTTC. This codes for CATSGQGMPGEQYF.

The rearrangement joins TRBV5-5 to TRBJ1-4, with a tentative D call TRBD1 (5 bases). This CDR3 has 16 residues. In germline, CDR1 is SGHKS, CDR2 YYEKEE (reference sequence). The V end was cut by 0 bases, the J end by 8 bases, with 17 bases between. The CDR3 region has the DNA TGTGCCAGCAGCTTGGCCGGTGGAGGGGTGTACGAAAAACTGTTTTTT. Protein product: CASSLAGGGVYEKLFF.

The V call is TRBV19, the J call TRBJ2-2; 15 bases line up with TRBD2. J gave up 4 bases and V 9 bases, and 9 bases lay outside the gene matches. Germline V lookup: CDR1 LNHDA, CDR2 SQIVND (reference sequence). The CDR3 sequence is 17 residues long. CDR3 nucleotides: TGTGCCAGCCGGGGACTAGCGGGAGGAGGGGGCACCGGGGAGCTGTTTTTT. This codes for CASRGLAGGGGTGELFF. Full variable domain (outside the CDR3, taken from reference TRBV19 and TRBJ2-2): DGGITQSPKYLFRKEGQNVTLSCEQNLNHDAMYWYRQDPGQGLRLIYYSQIVNDFQKGDIAEGYSVSREKKESFPLTVTSAQKNPTAFYLCASRGLAGGGGTGELFFGEGSRLTVL.

The chain joins TRBV3-1 (or the pseudogene TRBV3-2) to TRBJ1-2, with unresolved D. The CDR3 is 15 residues long. V was cut by 3 bases and J by 4 bases, with 15 bases left in between. Germline-derived CDR1 and CDR2 are LGHDT and YNNKEL (reference sequence). CDR3 protein: CASSHGMGGGYGYTF. CDR3 DNA sequence: TGTGCCAGCAGCCATGGAATGGGAGGAGGCTATGGCTACACCTTC.

This chain links TRBV5-1 with TRBJ2-2; tentatively, D is TRBD1 (5 bases). The germline gives CDR1 SGHRS, CDR2 YFSETQ. The CDR3 runs to 14 residues. With 6 bases removed from V and 0 bases from J, the gap between germline ends came to 9 bases. CDR3: CASMTVANTGELFF. The CDR3 DNA sequence: TGCGCCAGCATGACAGTCGCGAACACCGGGGAGCTGTTTTTT.

V usage is TRBV25-1 and J usage is TRBJ2-1; TRBD2 matches at 7 bases. Unmatched junction bases numbered 10, after V lost 10 bases and J lost 4 bases. The CDR3 loop spans 14 amino acids. Looked up from germline, CDR1 is MGHDK and CDR2 is SYGVNS. This chain's CDR3 is CATVAGENYNEQFF. The CDR3 nucleotides read TGTGCCACTGTAGCGGGTGAAAATTACAATGAGCAGTTCTTC.

The chain links TRBV28 to TRBJ2-5; 7 nucleotides align to TRBD1. Germline V gene lookup returns CDR1 MDHEN and CDR2 SYDVKM. The CDR3 is made up of 16 amino acids. V dropped 1 base and J dropped 0; count of bases not matched to a gene: 5. The CDR3 DNA is TGTGCCAGCAGTTTATCCGCCGACAGGGACCAAGAGACCCAGTACTTC. It translates to CASSLSADRDQETQYF.

V usage is TRBV6-1 and J usage is TRBJ2-5; D remains unclear. CDR1 is MNHNS and CDR2 is SASEGT in the germline V gene. The CDR3 totals 14 residues. Trimming took 2 bases from V and 1 from J, leaving 8 bases between them. CDR3 loop: CASSERLSQETQYF. DNA of the CDR3: TGTGCCAGCAGTGAAAGACTCAGCCAAGAGACCCAGTACTTC.

V gene TRBV6-5 combines with J gene TRBJ1-1; D is perhaps TRBD1 (6 bases). The CDR3 loop spans 15 amino acids. The ends were cut back, 0 bases at V and 1 base at J, with 9 bases in the middle. Germline V gives CDR1 MNHEY, CDR2 SVGAGI. The CDR3 region has the DNA TGTGCCAGCAGTTACTCGGGACAAAGGAACACTGAAGCTTTCTTT. This gives the protein CASSYSGQRNTEAFF.

J is TRBJ1-1 and V is TRBV2; no reliable D call. Trimming took off 7 bases at V and 4 bases at J, with 13 bases between the two ends. CDR3 length: 13 residues. Germline CDR1 SNHLY, CDR2 FYNNEI. CDR3 sequence reads: CASKSSSLTEAFF. CDR3 DNA sequence: TGTGCCAGCAAAAGTAGCTCCCTCACTGAAGCTTTCTTT.

The chain is built from TRBV28 and TRBJ2-7; possible D gene TRBD1, 6 bases. The CDR3 is 15 residues long. Germline V CDR1 and CDR2: MDHEN, SYDVKM. V was cut by 5 bases and J by 5 bases, with 19 bases left in between. CDR3 DNA sequence: TGTGCCAGCAGTCCCAGGGACACCCGCGGTCACGAGCAGTACTTC. Translated: CASSPRDTRGHEQYF.

The chain has TRBV10-3 and TRBJ1-2, with D possibly being TRBD1 (5 bases). Germline CDR1 is ENHRY and CDR2 is SYGVKD. Trimming pared 4 bases from V and 3 bases from J, leaving 12 bases between. The CDR3 has 14 residues. In DNA form, the CDR3 reads TGTGCCATCAGTGGTTCCAGGGCGGACTATGGCTACACCTTC. Translating it yields CAISGSRADYGYTF.